Listed here are 18 T cell receptor beta chains from one sample, sequenced in a study of OX40 agonist ivuxolimab in advanced cancers. This table comes from immunoSEQ multiplex PCR, and its TCRdb copy is limited to in-frame clones, with some not included. The sample has over 15,000 clones, about 70% seen once. Sequencing was performed on CD4+ or CD8+ T cells sorted from blood, taken in a trial of the OX40 agonist ivuxolimab. The source is an adult with an advanced solid tumor such as melanoma, head and neck, liver or kidney cancer.

The rearrangement joins TRBV7-8 to TRBJ2-5, with TRBD1 matching over 7 bases. This CDR3 is built from 17 residues. With 2 bases clipped from V and 3 bases from J, the junction kept 12 bases outside the gene matches. CDR1 and CDR2 from the germline V gene are SGHVS and FQNEAQ. CDR3 nucleotides: TGTGCCAGCAGCTTACCGCGACAGGGCTTATTGGAAGAGACCCAGTACTTC. It translates to CASSLPRQGLLEETQYF.

This chain links TRBV4-3 with TRBJ2-7, with 8 bases lining up with TRBD2. V lost 3 bases to trimming and J lost 2 bases; unmatched junction nucleotides: 6. The CDR3 extends over 15 amino acids. Germline values: CDR1 LGHNA, CDR2 YSLEER. The CDR3 loop is CASSHVAGQAYEQYF. CDR3 coding DNA: TGCGCCAGCAGCCATGTAGCGGGGCAAGCCTACGAGCAGTACTTC.

The chain employs TRBV27 and TRBJ2-4; D not certain. CDR1 and CDR2 (germline): MNHEY, SMNVEV (reference sequence). The CDR3 runs to 14 residues. The V end lost 4 bases, the J end lost 0 bases, and 7 bases lay between the germline ends. In DNA form, the CDR3 reads TGTGCCAGCAGTTCCTCACTAGCCAAAAACATTCAGTACTTC. The encoded protein is CASSSSLAKNIQYF.

This chain joins TRBV7-3 and TRBJ2-3, with 7 bases identical to TRBD2. Germline V gives CDR1 SGHTA, CDR2 FQGTGA. CDR3 size: 16 residues. Unmatched junction bases numbered 7, after V lost 3 bases and J lost 1 base. CDR3 nucleotide sequence: TGTGCCAGCAGCTTGGGGGGAGGGCCGCGCACAGATACGCAGTATTTT. The encoded protein is CASSLGGGPRTDTQYF.

The chain uses TRBV7-9 and TRBJ2-1; 8 positions match TRBD1. CDR3 length: 18 amino acids. J lost 8 bases, V lost 2 bases, and 17 bases had no gene match. In germline, CDR1 is SEHNR, CDR2 FQNEAQ (reference sequence). In DNA, the CDR3 is TGTGCCAGCAGCTTATTGCTAGGGACAGGAGGGGGTTCGGATGAGCAGTTCTTC. Amino acid sequence: CASSLLLGTGGGSDEQFF.

V is TRBV7-6 and J is TRBJ2-5; D may be TRBD1 (6 bases). V shed 5 bases and J shed 2 bases, with 15 bases lying between them. The CDR3 sequence is 15 residues long. Germline lookup yields CDR1 SGHVS and CDR2 FNYEAQ. The chain's CDR3 is CASSTDSFPQETQYF. The CDR3 DNA reads TGTGCCAGCAGCACGGACAGTTTCCCTCAAGAGACCCAGTACTTC.

The genes are TRBV4-1 and TRBJ1-2; no clear D. The V gene's germline CDR1 is MGHRA and CDR2 YSYEKL. This CDR3 is 15 amino acids long. V lost 1 base to trimming and J lost 3 bases, with 12 bases between them. As DNA, the CDR3 is TGCGCCAGCAGCCAAGGCTTGGGCCCGGACTATGGCTACACCTTC. This translates into CASSQGLGPDYGYTF.

V and J are TRBV5-6 and TRBJ1-6, with 7 nucleotides matching TRBD1. Trimming at V came to 1 base and at J to 3 bases, leaving 4 bases not matched to a gene. Germline loops: CDR1 SGHDT, CDR2 YYEEEE. The CDR3 spans 16 residues. The CDR3 is CASSLSQGDYNSPLHF. Written as DNA, the CDR3 is TGTGCCAGCAGCTTGAGTCAGGGGGACTATAATTCACCCCTCCACTTT.

This sequence joins TRBV4-1 and TRBJ2-7; D tentatively fits TRBD1 or TRBD2 (5 bases each). CDR1 MGHRA and CDR2 YSYEKL come from the germline V gene. V was pared by 3 bases and J by 2 bases, with 14 bases between. The CDR3 covers 15 residues. The CDR3 DNA is TGCGCCAGCAGCCAGGATCCGGGACCCCCCTACGAGCAGTACTTC. It codes for CASSQDPGPPYEQYF.

The rearrangement joins TRBV5-1 to TRBJ1-1; 8 bases are shared with TRBD1. Losses at the gene ends were 4 bases for V and 4 bases for J; bases not matched to a gene: 6. The V gene's germline CDR1 is SGHRS and CDR2 YFSETQ. This CDR3 contains 14 residues. The CDR3 here is CASSAGQGSTEAFF. The CDR3 DNA reads as TGCGCCAGCAGCGCTGGACAGGGCTCCACTGAAGCTTTCTTT.

This chain joins TRBV27 and TRBJ1-2, with D perhaps TRBD1 (5 bases). Germline values: CDR1 MNHEY, CDR2 SMNVEV (reference sequence). The CDR3 has 15 residues. V gave up 5 bases and J gave up 5 bases, with 18 bases separating them. For the CDR3, the DNA is TGTGCCAGCAGTCCCGGGACGGGCGTACGGTATGGCTACACCTTC. The encoded protein is CASSPGTGVRYGYTF.

The V call is TRBV11-2, the J call TRBJ2-3; D is unclear. The V end was cut by 2 bases, the J end by 3 bases, with 15 bases between. The germline V gene encodes CDR1 SGHAT and CDR2 FQNNGV. The CDR3 contains 16 residues. Here the CDR3 reads CASSLLGRPSTDTQYF. DNA for the CDR3: TGTGCCAGCAGCTTACTAGGCAGGCCTTCTACAGATACGCAGTATTTT.

The CDR3 region has the DNA TGTGCCAGCAACCCTAGCGGGAGGAATTACAATGAGCAGTTCTTC. This sequence encodes CASNPSGRNYNEQFF. The genes are TRBV28 and TRBJ2-1, with 11 bases matching TRBD2. The CDR3 extends over 15 amino acids. V shed 7 bases and J 4 bases; nucleotides not matched to a gene: 6. CDR1 is MDHEN, CDR2 SYDVKM, per germline.

There are a few counts of this clone. CDR3 nucleotides: TGTGCCAGCAGTCCATTAGGGACTACAAACACCGGGGAGCTGTTTTTT. Translation gives CASSPLGTTNTGELFF. The genes are TRBV28 and TRBJ2-2, with TRBD2 matching over 7 bases. This CDR3 region has 16 residues. CDR1 and CDR2 from the germline V gene are MDHEN and SYDVKM. Trimming took 5 bases from V and 2 from J; bases not matched to a gene: 8.

By sample fraction, this clone is medium-sized (0.01 to 0.1%). The rearrangement links TRBV27 to TRBJ2-7, with TRBD2 identical over 8 bases. The length of the CDR3 is 15 residues. Per the germline V gene, CDR1 is MNHEY and CDR2 is SMNVEV (reference sequence). Unmatched junction bases numbered 11, after V lost 3 bases and J lost 7 bases. The CDR3 sequence is CASSFRTSHLREQYF. DNA for the CDR3: TGTGCCAGCAGTTTCCGGACTAGCCACCTCCGAGAGCAGTACTTC.

V usage is TRBV29-1 and J usage is TRBJ1-2; 8 bases line up with TRBD1. V was clipped by 0 bases and J by 2 bases; unmatched bases: 8. The germline gives CDR1 SQVTM, CDR2 ANQGSEA. The length of the CDR3 is 16 residues. CDR3 bases: TGCAGCGTTGAAGAAACCCGGACAGGGACGAACTATGGCTACACCTTC. The encoded protein is CSVEETRTGTNYGYTF.

The V and J genes are TRBV6-6 and TRBJ2-7; unclear D gene. Germline CDR1 reads MNHNY; CDR2 reads SVGAGI (reference sequence). V was shortened by 0 bases and J by 7 bases, with 7 bases between the two germline ends. The CDR3 loop spans 12 amino acids. CDR3 DNA sequence: TGTGCCAGCAGTTACTCGTTGGAAGAGCAGTACTTC. Residues: CASSYSLEEQYF.

Details on this clone: A junction end diverges from the germline sequence, so it may reflect a read error. The CDR3 region is CANSLGTGGYEQYF. For the CDR3, the DNA is TGCGCCAACAGCTTGGGGACAGGGGGTTACGAGCAGTACTTC. The chain couples TRBV5-1 to TRBJ2-7; 11 bases fit TRBD1. In germline, CDR1 is SGHRS, CDR2 YFSETQ. The CDR3 covers 14 residues.